What follows describes a single T cell receptor beta chain. The data belong to a study of blood T cell repertoires in COVID-19. About the study: Samples came from the United States, Italy and Spain, spanning acute and convalescent COVID-19.

Germline CDR1 SNHLY, CDR2 FYNNEI. This CDR3 is built from 13 residues. V lost 6 bases and J lost 9; bases outside the gene matches: 3. Repertoires were generated with immunoSEQ multiplex PCR, while TCRdb's copy carries only in-frame clones and drops some. The profile shows some 250,000 clones, about 89% of them singletons. All enrollees were roughly 18 to 95 years old and from 25 or so US areas. Researchers sorted participants into cohorts using their self-reported clinical history. The sample taken for sequencing was PBMCs or T cells enriched from blood (not recorded which). This chain uses TRBV2 with TRBJ1-6; 9 bases are shared with TRBD1. This TCR was recovered from a man between 40 and 49 years old who had recovered from COVID-19. Written as DNA, the CDR3 is TGTGCCAGCAGAACAGGGGGCAGTTCACCCCTCCACTTT. It encodes CASRTGGSSPLHF.